The T cell receptor beta chain under discussion was sequenced for a study of PD-1 blockade in classical Hodgkin lymphoma (dated by TCRdb to about 2020). Concerning the study at large: Nivolumab dosing was 3 mg/kg intravenously every 2 weeks, continuing until either disease progression or unacceptable toxicity. The study used CyTOF and TCR beta sequencing to define a peripheral blood immune signature of response to PD-1 blockade in classical Hodgkin lymphoma. Study-wide conclusions, independent of this receptor: Newly diagnosed patients were reported to have lower baseline TCR diversity than healthy donors, and relapsed/refractory patients were reported to have lower baseline TCR diversity still. Lower diversity was observed in patients in whom nivolumab was started less than 1 year after ASCT, and these patients were excluded from later analyses so that confounding by immune reconstitution would be avoided. CD4+ but not CD8+ TCR diversity rose significantly by C4D1 (p=0.0027 vs p=0.16), most apparent in complete responders (p=0.02). The study covered only a single clinical trial cohort, and the causes of the repertoire differences, possibly disease activity or prior therapy, were still not defined. Among trial patients, those achieving complete response had baseline diversity similar to that of newly diagnosed patients, while diversity was significantly lower in partial responders and progressors.

Genomic DNA was extracted with the Qiagen DNeasy kit from unsorted PBMCs and from negatively selected CD4+ and CD8+ fractions. Amplification of TCR beta CDR3 regions was done by immunoSEQ multiplex PCR with primers that anneal to V and J segments. A synthetic immune receptor repertoire was used to minimize amplification bias, and any residual bias was removed computationally once sequencing was done. The published analysis was carried out like this. Repertoire diversity was quantified as the Shannon entropy index using custom Python scripts. Unsorted, CD4+ and CD8+ repertoires were analyzed separately, except for combined analyses in which CD4+ and CD8+ sequences were merged in silico. A clone was considered expanded if an increase in frequency of at least 2-fold after treatment relative to C1D1 was found, and a pseudocount of 0.5 was applied to clones undetected at baseline. Clones with 0 or 1 copy at C1D1 were defined as singleton clones, while clones with 2 or more copies were defined as non-singleton clones. Clones expanded in unsorted samples were labelled as CD4+, CD8+ or unknown by matching protein sequences in sorted samples from the same patient. Wilcoxon tests were applied to paired samples to test diversity changes from C1D1 to C4D1. The table comes from immuneACCESS by way of TCRdb, which keeps in-frame sequences with V and J called. Part of the clones is missing from these tables; in studies checked, under half for an unresolved V gene and the rest for unknown reasons. For V, J and clone size, that table is used; D and trimming come from the DNA. The sample profile shows about 27,000 clones; over 60% of them were found once. 3% to 4.5% of the sample is taken by the ten largest.

This sample's time point label indicates: cycle 4 day 1 (C4D1), after more than five weeks of nivolumab. Relapse after autologous stem cell transplantation had occurred in all trial patients, and cohorts A, B and C were distinguished by prior brentuximab vedotin exposure. A total of under 70 patients with relapsed/refractory classical Hodgkin lymphoma made up the trial cohort, and each patient's best overall response was complete response, partial response or progressive disease. Trial patients were treated with single-agent nivolumab in the multi-cohort phase II CheckMate 205 trial. An independent review committee assessed best overall response by applying the 2007 International Working Group response criteria. Trial PBMCs were collected just before the start of nivolumab (C1D1) and during therapy at cycle 2 day 1 and cycle 4 day 1. Peripheral blood was collected in 8 mL Vacutainer Cell Preparation Tubes, from which PBMCs were isolated by centrifugation and then cryopreserved.

The trim is 0 bases for V and 4 bases for J, with a gap of 10 bases between the germline ends. CDR3 length: 15 amino acids, cysteine to phenylalanine. The read is trimmed to its CDR3 DNA, 45 bases read in frame from base 1. The germline V gene provides CDR1 MGHRA and CDR2 YSYEKL. Of note for this clone: Its recognized antigen is unknown. No much larger clonotype is one base removed from it; base qualities were not supplied.

Sequences were derived from peripheral blood mononuclear cells (PBMCs), sampled before the fourth cycle of nivolumab. The TCR sequence derives from a human donor with classical Hodgkin lymphoma. Here the chain combines TRBV4-1 and TRBJ2-1, with no confident D gene call. Here is the DNA: TGCGCCAGCAGCCAAGATACCTCGCGGTACAATGAGCAGTTCTTC. The encoded protein is CASSQDTSRYNEQFF.